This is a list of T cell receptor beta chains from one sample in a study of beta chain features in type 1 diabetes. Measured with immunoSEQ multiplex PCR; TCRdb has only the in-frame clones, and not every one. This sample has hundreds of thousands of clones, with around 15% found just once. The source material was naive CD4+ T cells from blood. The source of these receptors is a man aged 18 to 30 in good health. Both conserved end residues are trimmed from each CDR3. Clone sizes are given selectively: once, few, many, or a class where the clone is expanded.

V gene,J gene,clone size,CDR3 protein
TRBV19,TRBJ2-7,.,ASSDIYEQY
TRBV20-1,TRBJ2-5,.,SARIIGTQY
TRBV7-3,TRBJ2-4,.,ASSLGGIQY
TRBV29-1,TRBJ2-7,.,SVTSSGGEQY
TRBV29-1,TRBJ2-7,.,SVAFRSDSYEQY
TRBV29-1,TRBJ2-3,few,SVLNRGGTDTQY
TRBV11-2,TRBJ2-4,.,ASSRTVRRKGEGNIQY
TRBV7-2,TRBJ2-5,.,ASSFGTSGDVSQY
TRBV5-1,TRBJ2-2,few,ASSSYAPGTGELF
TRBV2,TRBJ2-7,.,ASSAQGWEQY
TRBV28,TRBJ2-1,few,ASAPGTSYNEQF
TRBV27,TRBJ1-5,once,ASSLSSGTTYSNQPQH
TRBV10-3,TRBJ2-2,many,AIRGILNTGELF
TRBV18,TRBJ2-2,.,ASSPGTGYTGELF
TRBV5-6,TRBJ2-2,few,ASSLSAGELF
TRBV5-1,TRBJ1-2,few,ASSLWTRDGYT
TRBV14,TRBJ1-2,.,ASSPGPNYGYT
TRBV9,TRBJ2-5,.,ASNPLGRQETQY
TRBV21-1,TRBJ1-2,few,ASSKGPRDTSNYGYT
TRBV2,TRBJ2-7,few,ASSGQGAVYEQY
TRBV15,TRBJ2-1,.,ATSRGPGRSYNEQF
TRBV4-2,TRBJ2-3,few,ASRDRVAGGLRDTQY
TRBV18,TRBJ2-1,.,ASSPPTGNNEQF
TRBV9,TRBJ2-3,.,ASSVDAGGRTDTQY
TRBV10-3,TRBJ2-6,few,AISAYTFREPGANVLT
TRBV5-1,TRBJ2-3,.,ASSLAVMSDGTDTQY
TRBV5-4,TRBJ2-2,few,ASSFSGTSGGPGELF
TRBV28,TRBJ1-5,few,ASRRGSRGDNQPQH
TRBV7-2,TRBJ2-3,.,ASSYSTDTQY
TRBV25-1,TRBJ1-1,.,ASRLLHEIPMGTEAF
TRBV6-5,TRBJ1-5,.,ASRGQGGNQPQH
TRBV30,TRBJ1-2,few,AWSVHPRVIYGYT